This record covers a single T cell receptor beta chain. The naive CD8 subset, CD45RO-negative cells positively selected for CCR7, excluded terminally differentiated effector memory CD45RA+ cells. The data originate from a study of shared clonotypes between healthy human individuals. It was at deep level that the assay was run. This table comes from immunoSEQ multiplex PCR, and its TCRdb copy is limited to in-frame clones, with some not included. Here the sample spans about 2.2 million clones, around 93% being singletons. Germline trimming cut 3 bases from V and 5 bases from J; bases unmatched to any gene: 10. The CDR3 is 17 amino acids. In germline, CDR1 is SGHNT, CDR2 YYREEE (reference sequence).

This receptor was taken from a man in his late teens or twenties in good health. Some clones in this sample may be carry-over from other donors' samples. The sample was naive CD8+ T cells from PBMCs. V and J are TRBV5-4 and TRBJ2-2; 10 positions agree with TRBD1. The CDR3 DNA reads as TGTGCCAGCAGCTCAAGACAGGGGGCGCTTATAACCGGGGAGCTGTTTTTT. Its protein is CASSSRQGALITGELFF. Together with reference TRBV5-4 and TRBJ2-2, the CDR3 gives the full variable domain: ETGVTQSPTHLIKTRGQQVTLRCSSQSGHNTVSWYQQALGQGPQFIFQYYREEENGRGNFPPRFSGLQFPNYSSELNVNALELDDSALYLCASSSRQGALITGELFFGEGSRLTVL.